This T cell receptor beta chain was documented in a study of radiotherapy plus CTLA-4 blockade in lung cancer. Germline values: CDR1 MGHRA, CDR2 YSYEKL. The CDR3 runs to 14 residues. The J segment lost 10 bases and the V segment lost 5 bases, leaving 9 bases of the junction unmatched. The method was immunoSEQ multiplex PCR; TCRdb's version includes in-frame clones alone and lacks a portion of them. This table has tens of thousands of clones, about four fifths appearing once. People whose metastatic non-small-cell lung cancer was chemo-refractory got focal radiation along with CTLA-4 blockade by ipilimumab.

The specimen was peripheral blood, collected from a patient treated with radiotherapy plus ipilimumab. The clonotype was recovered from a human donor with non-small cell lung cancer who had a partial response to radiotherapy plus ipilimumab. Some clones in this sample may be carry-over from other donors' samples. The gene calls are TRBV4-1 and TRBJ1-4, with 8 nucleotides matching TRBD1. The CDR3 region is CASSAPGGGGKLFF. The CDR3 region has the DNA TGCGCCAGCAGCGCGCCAGGGGGCGGTGGAAAACTGTTTTTT.